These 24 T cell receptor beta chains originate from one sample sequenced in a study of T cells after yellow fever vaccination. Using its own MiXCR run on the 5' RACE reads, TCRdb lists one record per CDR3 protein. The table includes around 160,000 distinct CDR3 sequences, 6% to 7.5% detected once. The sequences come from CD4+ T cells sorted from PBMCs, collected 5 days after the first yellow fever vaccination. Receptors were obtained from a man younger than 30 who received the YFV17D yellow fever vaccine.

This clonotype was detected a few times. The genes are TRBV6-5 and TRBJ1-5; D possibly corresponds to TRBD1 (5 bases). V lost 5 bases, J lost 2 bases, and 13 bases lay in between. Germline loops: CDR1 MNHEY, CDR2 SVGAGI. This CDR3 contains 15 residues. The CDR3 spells CASSRGTPRNQPQHF. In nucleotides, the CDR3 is TGTGCCAGCAGTCGCGGGACCCCTCGCAATCAGCCCCAGCATTTT.

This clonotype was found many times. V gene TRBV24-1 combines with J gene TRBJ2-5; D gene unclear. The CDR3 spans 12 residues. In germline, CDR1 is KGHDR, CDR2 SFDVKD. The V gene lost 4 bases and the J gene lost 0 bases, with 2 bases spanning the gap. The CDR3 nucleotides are TGTGCCACCAGTGACAACCAAGAGACCCAGTACTTC. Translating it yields CATSDNQETQYF.

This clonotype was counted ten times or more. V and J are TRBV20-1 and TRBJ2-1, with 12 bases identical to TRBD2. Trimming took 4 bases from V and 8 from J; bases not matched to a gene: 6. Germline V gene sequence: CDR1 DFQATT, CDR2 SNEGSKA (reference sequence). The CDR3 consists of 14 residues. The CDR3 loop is CSATLAGGRDEQFF. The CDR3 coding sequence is TGCAGTGCTACCCTAGCGGGGGGGAGGGATGAGCAGTTCTTC.

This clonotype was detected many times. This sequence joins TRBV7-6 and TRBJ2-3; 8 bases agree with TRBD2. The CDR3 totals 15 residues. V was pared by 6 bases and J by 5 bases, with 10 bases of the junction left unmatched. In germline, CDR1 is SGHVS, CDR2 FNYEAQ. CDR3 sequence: CASSRAGGLEDTQYF. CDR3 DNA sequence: TGTGCCAGCAGTCGTGCGGGGGGATTAGAAGATACGCAGTATTTT.

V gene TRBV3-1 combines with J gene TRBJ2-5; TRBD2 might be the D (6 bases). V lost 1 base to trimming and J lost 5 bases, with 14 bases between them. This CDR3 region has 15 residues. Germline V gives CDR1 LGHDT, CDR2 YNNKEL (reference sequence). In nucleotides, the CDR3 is TGTGCCAGCAGCCAAGCCCCCGGGGGATTTGAGACCCAGTACTTC. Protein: CASSQAPGGFETQYF.

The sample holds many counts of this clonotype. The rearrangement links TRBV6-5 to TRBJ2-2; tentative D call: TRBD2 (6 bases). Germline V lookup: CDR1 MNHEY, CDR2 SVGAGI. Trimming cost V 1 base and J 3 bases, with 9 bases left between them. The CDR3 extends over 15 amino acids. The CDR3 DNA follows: TGTGCCAGCAGTTACTGGGGCGGGGACACCGGGGAGCTGTTTTTT. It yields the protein CASSYWGGDTGELFF.

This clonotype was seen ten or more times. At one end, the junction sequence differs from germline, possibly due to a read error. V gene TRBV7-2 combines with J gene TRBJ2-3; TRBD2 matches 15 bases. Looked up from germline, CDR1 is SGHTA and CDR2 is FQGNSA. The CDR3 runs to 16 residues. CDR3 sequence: CASSLGLAGGQDTQYF. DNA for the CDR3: TGTGCCAGCAGTTTAGGACTAGCGGGGGGGCAAGATACGCAGTATTTT.

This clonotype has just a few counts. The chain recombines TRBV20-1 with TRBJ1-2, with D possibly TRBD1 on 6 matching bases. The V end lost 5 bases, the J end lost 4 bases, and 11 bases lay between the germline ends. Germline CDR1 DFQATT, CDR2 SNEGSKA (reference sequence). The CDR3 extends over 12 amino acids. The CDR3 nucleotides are TGCAGTGCTCCAGGGGATGTCTATGGCTACACCTTC. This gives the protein CSAPGDVYGYTF.

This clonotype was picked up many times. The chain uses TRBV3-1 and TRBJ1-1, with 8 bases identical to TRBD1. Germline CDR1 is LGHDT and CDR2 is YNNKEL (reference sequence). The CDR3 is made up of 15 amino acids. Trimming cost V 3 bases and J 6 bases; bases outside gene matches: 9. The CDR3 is CASSHRQGWIPEAFF. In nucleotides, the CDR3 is TGTGCCAGCAGCCACAGACAGGGGTGGATCCCTGAAGCTTTCTTT.

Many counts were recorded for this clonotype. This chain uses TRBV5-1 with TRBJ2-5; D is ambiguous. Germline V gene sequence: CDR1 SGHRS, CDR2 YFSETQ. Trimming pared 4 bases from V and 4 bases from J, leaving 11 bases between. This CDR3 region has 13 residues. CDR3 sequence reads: CASSPYLGETQYF. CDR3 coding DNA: TGCGCCAGCAGCCCCTACCTGGGAGAGACCCAGTACTTC.

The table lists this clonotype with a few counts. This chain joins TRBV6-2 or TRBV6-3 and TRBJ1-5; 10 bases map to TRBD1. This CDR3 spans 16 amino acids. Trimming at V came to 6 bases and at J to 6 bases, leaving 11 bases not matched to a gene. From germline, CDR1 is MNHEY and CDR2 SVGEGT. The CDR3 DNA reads TGTGCCAGCAGCCCTGCGGGACAGGGGAGGGGTCAGCCCCAGCATTTT. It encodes CASSPAGQGRGQPQHF.

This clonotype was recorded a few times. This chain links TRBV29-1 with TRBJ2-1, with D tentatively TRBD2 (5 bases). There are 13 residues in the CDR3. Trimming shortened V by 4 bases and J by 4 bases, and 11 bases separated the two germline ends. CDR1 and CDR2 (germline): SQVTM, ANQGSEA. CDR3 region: CSVVGRTYNEQFF. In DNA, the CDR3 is TGCAGCGTTGTTGGACGGACTTACAATGAGCAGTTCTTC.

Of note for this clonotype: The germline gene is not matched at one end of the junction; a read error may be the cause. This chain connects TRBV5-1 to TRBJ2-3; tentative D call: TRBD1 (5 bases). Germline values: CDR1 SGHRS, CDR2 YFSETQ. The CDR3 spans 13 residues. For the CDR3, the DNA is TGCGCCAGCAGGGTGGCAGGGAAGGATACGCCGTATTTT. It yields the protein CASRVAGKDTPYF.

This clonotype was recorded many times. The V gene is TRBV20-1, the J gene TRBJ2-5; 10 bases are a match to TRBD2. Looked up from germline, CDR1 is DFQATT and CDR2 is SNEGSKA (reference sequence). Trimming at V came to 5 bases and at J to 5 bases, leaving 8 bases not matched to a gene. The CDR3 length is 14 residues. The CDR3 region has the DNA TGCAGTGCTTTAAGCGGGGGGGCCGGTGAGACCCAGTACTTC. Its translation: CSALSGGAGETQYF.

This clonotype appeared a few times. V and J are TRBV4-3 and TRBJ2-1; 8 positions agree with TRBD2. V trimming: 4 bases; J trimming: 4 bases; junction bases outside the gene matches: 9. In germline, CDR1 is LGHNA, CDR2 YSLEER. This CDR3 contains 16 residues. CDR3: CASSRVSGDDYNEQFF. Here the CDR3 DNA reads TGCGCCAGCAGCCGAGTTAGCGGGGACGATTACAATGAGCAGTTCTTC.

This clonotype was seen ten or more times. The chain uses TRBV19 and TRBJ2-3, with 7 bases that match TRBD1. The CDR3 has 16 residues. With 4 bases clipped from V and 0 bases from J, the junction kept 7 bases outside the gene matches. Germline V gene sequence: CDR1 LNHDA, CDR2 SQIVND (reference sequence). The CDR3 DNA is TGTGCCAGTAGTACAACAGGGGCCTCTAGCACAGATACGCAGTATTTT. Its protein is CASSTTGASSTDTQYF.

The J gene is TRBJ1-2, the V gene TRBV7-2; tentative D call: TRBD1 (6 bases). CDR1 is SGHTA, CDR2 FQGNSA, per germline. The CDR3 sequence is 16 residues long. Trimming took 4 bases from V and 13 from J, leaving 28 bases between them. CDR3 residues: CASSSRATGGDRGCTF. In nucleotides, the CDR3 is TGTGCCAGCAGCTCTCGGGCGACAGGCGGGGATAGGGGGTGCACCTTC. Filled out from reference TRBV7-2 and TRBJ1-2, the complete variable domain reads GAGVSQSPSNKVTEKGKDVELRCDPISGHTALYWYRQSLGQGLEFLIYFQGNSAPDKSGLPSDRFSAERTGGSVSTLTIQRTQQEDSAVYLCASSSRATGGDRGCTFGSGTRLTVV.

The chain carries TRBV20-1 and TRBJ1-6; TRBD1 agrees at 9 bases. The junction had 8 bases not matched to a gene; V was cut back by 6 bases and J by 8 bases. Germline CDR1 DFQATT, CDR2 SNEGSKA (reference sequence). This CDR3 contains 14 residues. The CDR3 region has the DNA TGCAGTGCCCACCGGGACAGGGTGGATTCACCCCTCCACTTT. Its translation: CSAHRDRVDSPLHF.

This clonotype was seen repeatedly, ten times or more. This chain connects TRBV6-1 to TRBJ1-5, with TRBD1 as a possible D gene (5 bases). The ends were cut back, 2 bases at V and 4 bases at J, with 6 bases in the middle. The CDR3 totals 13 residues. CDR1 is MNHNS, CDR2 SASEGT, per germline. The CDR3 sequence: CASSERGNQPQHF. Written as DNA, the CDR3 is TGTGCCAGCAGTGAACGGGGGAATCAGCCCCAGCATTTT.

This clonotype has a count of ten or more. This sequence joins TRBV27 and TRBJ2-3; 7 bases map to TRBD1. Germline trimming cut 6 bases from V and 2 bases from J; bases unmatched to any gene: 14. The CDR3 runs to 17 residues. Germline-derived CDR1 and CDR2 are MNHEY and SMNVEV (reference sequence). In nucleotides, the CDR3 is TGTGCCAGCAGCACCCCGACAGGGCGCCCTAACACAGATACGCAGTATTTT. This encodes CASSTPTGRPNTDTQYF.

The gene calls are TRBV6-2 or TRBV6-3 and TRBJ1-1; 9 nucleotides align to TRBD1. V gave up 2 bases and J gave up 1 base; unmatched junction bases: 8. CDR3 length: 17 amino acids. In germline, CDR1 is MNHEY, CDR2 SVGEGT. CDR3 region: CASSYPGTGPRNTEAFF. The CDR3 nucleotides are TGTGCCAGCAGTTACCCCGGGACAGGGCCCCGGAACACTGAAGCTTTCTTT.

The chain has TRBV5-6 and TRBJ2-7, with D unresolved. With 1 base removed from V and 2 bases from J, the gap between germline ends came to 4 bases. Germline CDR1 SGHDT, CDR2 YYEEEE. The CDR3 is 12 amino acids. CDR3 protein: CASSLYTYEQYV. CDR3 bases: TGTGCCAGCAGCTTGTATACCTACGAGCAGTACGTC.

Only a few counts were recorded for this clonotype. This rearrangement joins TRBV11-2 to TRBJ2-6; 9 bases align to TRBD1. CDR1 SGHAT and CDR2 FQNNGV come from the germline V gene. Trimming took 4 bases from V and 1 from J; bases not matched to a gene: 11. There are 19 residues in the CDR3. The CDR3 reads CASSSRGVDRGSGANVLTF. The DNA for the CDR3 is TGTGCCAGCAGCTCCCGAGGAGTGGACAGGGGTTCTGGGGCCAACGTCCTGACTTTC. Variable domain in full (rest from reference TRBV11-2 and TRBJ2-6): EAGVAQSPRYKIIEKRQSVAFWCNPISGHATLYWYQQILGQGPKLLIQFQNNGVVDDSQLPKDRFSAERLKGVDSTLKIQPAKLEDSAVYLCASSSRGVDRGSGANVLTFGAGSRLTVL.

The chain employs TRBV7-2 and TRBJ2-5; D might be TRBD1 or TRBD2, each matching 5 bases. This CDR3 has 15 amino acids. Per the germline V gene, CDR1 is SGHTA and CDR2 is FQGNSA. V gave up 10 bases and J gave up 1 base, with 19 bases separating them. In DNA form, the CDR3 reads TGTGCCATCGGCCCCGGGACGGGACGCCAAGAGACCCAGTACTTC. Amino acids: CAIGPGTGRQETQYF.